This TCR beta chain was identified in a study of cytomegalovirus exposure and HLA in healthy donors. A few counts support this clone. Per germline, CDR1 MNHEY and CDR2 SMNVEV (reference sequence). This CDR3 spans 12 amino acids. V was trimmed by 7 bases and J by 4 bases, leaving 8 bases between them. PCR primers comprised 60 Vbeta and 13 Jbeta primers. TCRdb's copy holds only in-frame clones and misses some; the assay was immunoSEQ multiplex PCR. The sample lists over 95,000 clones, over 65% seen once, with more than 3.5% in the top ten. The V and J genes are TRBV27 and TRBJ2-1; D uncertain. The sample taken for sequencing was PBMCs. This TCR was recovered from a woman in her thirties or forties in good health and CMV-seropositive. The CDR3 DNA follows: TGTGCCAGCAATGACGGGTACAATGAGCAGTTCTTC. Translation gives CASNDGYNEQFF.